This entry lists 23 T cell receptor beta chains sequenced from one sample in a study of T cell repertoires in cytomegalovirus infection. MiXCR, applied by TCRdb to the reads, yields one record per CDR3 protein. This sample carries roughly 300,000 distinct CDR3 sequences, roughly 26% of them seen once, and the ten largest clones take 11% to 15%. Material for sequencing was PBMCs. The receptor source for this set is a human donor in good health (CMV status not recorded). Some clones in this sample may be carry-over from other donors' samples.

This clonotype was observed a handful of times. The V call is TRBV7-9, the J call TRBJ2-2, with D maybe TRBD1 (6 bases). Germline CDR1 reads SEHNR; CDR2 reads FQNEAQ (reference sequence). The CDR3 covers 15 residues. V lost 3 bases and J lost 5, with 13 bases in between. The DNA for the CDR3 is TGTGCCAGCAGCTTGGACTTACAGGGAACCGGGGAGCTGTTTTTT. Protein product: CASSLDLQGTGELFF.

The chain carries TRBV20-1 and TRBJ2-1; 11 nucleotides line up with TRBD2. This CDR3 has 16 amino acids. Germline-derived CDR1 and CDR2 are DFQATT and SNEGSKA (reference sequence). V was clipped by 1 base and J by 5 bases; unmatched bases: 7. The CDR3 loop is CSARAIPGLADNEQFF. In DNA form, the CDR3 reads TGCAGTGCTAGAGCGATACCGGGACTAGCGGACAATGAGCAGTTCTTC.

V usage is TRBV10-3 and J usage is TRBJ1-3, with D possibly TRBD1 on 5 matching bases. Germline assignment: CDR1 ENHRY and CDR2 SYGVKD. The CDR3 sequence is 14 residues long. V was trimmed by 6 bases and J by 2 bases, leaving 11 bases between them. The CDR3 bases are TGTGCCATCAGACAGGAGCGGACTGGAAACACCATATATTTT. Protein: CAIRQERTGNTIYF.

This clonotype was recorded at least ten times. The rearrangement uses TRBV7-2 and TRBJ2-5; a possible D gene is TRBD2 (5 bases). Looked up from germline, CDR1 is SGHTA and CDR2 is FQGNSA. The CDR3 totals 15 residues. V lost 3 bases to trimming and J lost 4 bases, with 15 bases between them. The CDR3 is CASSFRFSGTETQYF. The CDR3 coding sequence is TGTGCCAGCAGCTTTAGGTTCTCGGGAACAGAGACCCAGTACTTC. Full variable domain (remainder filled in from reference TRBV7-2 and TRBJ2-5): GAGVSQSPSNKVTEKGKDVELRCDPISGHTALYWYRQSLGQGLEFLIYFQGNSAPDKSGLPSDRFSAERTGGSVSTLTIQRTQQEDSAVYLCASSFRFSGTETQYFGPGTRLLVL.

This clonotype has ten or more counts. The chain links TRBV7-2 to TRBJ2-5, with D unclear. V gave up 1 base and J gave up 6 bases, with 12 bases separating them. CDR3 length: 14 amino acids. The V gene's germline CDR1 is SGHTA and CDR2 FQGNSA. DNA of the CDR3: TGTGCCAGCAGCTTAGGAGGCGCAATCCAGACCCAGTACTTC. It encodes CASSLGGAIQTQYF. The full variable domain, its missing parts supplied by reference TRBV7-2 and TRBJ2-5, is GAGVSQSPSNKVTEKGKDVELRCDPISGHTALYWYRQSLGQGLEFLIYFQGNSAPDKSGLPSDRFSAERTGGSVSTLTIQRTQQEDSAVYLCASSLGGAIQTQYFGPGTRLLVL.

This clonotype was counted only a few times. This chain joins TRBV6-5 and TRBJ1-2; D uncertain. V lost 1 base, J lost 5 bases, and 20 bases lay in between. The CDR3 length is 17 residues. The germline V gene encodes CDR1 MNHEY and CDR2 SVGAGI. As DNA, the CDR3 is TGTGCCAGCAGTTACTTCTCTTTACCTAACGTCGTATATGGCTACACCTTC. Protein sequence: CASSYFSLPNVVYGYTF.

This rearrangement joins TRBV4-3 to TRBJ2-2; D gene ambiguous. Trimming took off 0 bases at V and 4 bases at J, with 12 bases between the two ends. The CDR3 is made up of 16 amino acids. The germline V gene encodes CDR1 LGHNA and CDR2 YSLEER. CDR3 nucleotide sequence: TGCGCCAGCAGCCAAGATATCGGGCAGCTCACCGGGGAGCTGTTTTTT. It codes for CASSQDIGQLTGELFF.

This clonotype occurred many times. This sequence joins TRBV6-2 or TRBV6-3 and TRBJ2-1; D unresolved. The CDR3 contains 13 residues. Per germline, CDR1 MNHEY and CDR2 SVGEGT. Trimming took 3 bases from V and 4 from J, leaving 7 bases between them. CDR3 nucleotides: TGTGCCAGCAGTTATCAGAGGTACAATGAGCAGTTCTTC. Translated: CASSYQRYNEQFF.

The J gene is TRBJ2-2, the V gene TRBV5-6, with TRBD1 as a possible D gene (6 bases). This CDR3 has 15 residues. Trimming took 2 bases from V and 1 from J, leaving 9 bases between them. The germline V gene encodes CDR1 SGHDT and CDR2 YYEEEE. DNA for the CDR3: TGTGCCAGCAGCTTTTACAGGGTGAACACCGGGGAGCTGTTTTTT. Encoded protein: CASSFYRVNTGELFF.

This clonotype was seen ten or more times. This chain connects TRBV6-5 to TRBJ2-4; D not resolved. Germline V gives CDR1 MNHEY, CDR2 SVGAGI. This CDR3 contains 18 residues. Trimming took 0 bases from V and 0 from J, leaving 15 bases between them. The CDR3 reads CASSYSIWTPSAKNIQYF. CDR3 sequence (DNA): TGTGCCAGCAGTTACTCGATCTGGACGCCCTCAGCCAAAAACATTCAGTACTTC.

The chain uses TRBV29-1 and TRBJ2-1; D is perhaps TRBD2 (7 bases). With 6 bases removed from V and 9 bases from J, the gap between germline ends came to 18 bases. CDR1 and CDR2 from the germline V gene are SQVTM and ANQGSEA. The CDR3 loop spans 13 amino acids. Written as DNA, the CDR3 is TGCAGCGTATTTCTCGGGGGGCCGAGTGAGCAGTTCTTC. Translated, it gives CSVFLGGPSEQFF.

This clonotype occurred many times. The V gene is TRBV7-2, the J gene TRBJ2-2; 12 bases are a match to TRBD2. The V and J ends lost 2 bases and 5 bases, in that order; junction bases with no gene match: 9. Germline values: CDR1 SGHTA, CDR2 FQGNSA. The CDR3 loop spans 18 amino acids. Written as DNA, the CDR3 is TGTGCCAGCAGCTTAACCCGACTAGCGGGAGTTTCTACCGGGGAGCTGTTTTTT. Residues: CASSLTRLAGVSTGELFF.

The sample holds a few counts of this clonotype. The chain recombines TRBV7-2 with TRBJ2-2; TRBD2 aligns across 7 bases. V dropped 5 bases and J dropped 5; count of bases not matched to a gene: 8. Germline lookup yields CDR1 SGHTA and CDR2 FQGNSA. The CDR3 consists of 15 residues. The CDR3 is CASSPPGAGTGELFF. The CDR3 nucleotides are TGTGCCAGCAGCCCCCCGGGAGCGGGGACCGGGGAGCTGTTTTTT.

The genes are TRBV11-3 and TRBJ2-2; D gene uncertain. V lost 5 bases and J 4 bases, leaving 8 bases between the germline ends. This CDR3 contains 13 residues. CDR1 is SGHNT, CDR2 YENEEA, per germline. CDR3 in DNA: TGTGCCAGCAGCCCCTATCCCACCGGGGAGCTGTTTTTT. This translates into CASSPYPTGELFF.

This clonotype was picked up a small number of times. The genes are TRBV6-5 and TRBJ2-3; D not resolved. The ends were cut back, 3 bases at V and 4 bases at J, with 8 bases in the middle. This CDR3 is 13 amino acids long. The germline gives CDR1 MNHEY, CDR2 SVGAGI. DNA for the CDR3: TGTGCCAGCAGTTATAAGGGCGCAGATACGCAGTATTTT. Its translation is CASSYKGADTQYF.

This chain joins TRBV10-3 and TRBJ2-3; 8 bases match TRBD2. The germline V gene encodes CDR1 ENHRY and CDR2 SYGVKD. V shed 4 bases and J 3 bases; nucleotides not matched to a gene: 9. The CDR3 has 16 amino acids. CDR3 residues: CAISGGAGVETDTQYF. Written as DNA, the CDR3 is TGTGCCATCAGTGGGGGAGCGGGAGTCGAGACAGATACGCAGTATTTT.

The V and J genes are TRBV27 and TRBJ2-1; D might be TRBD1 (6 bases). Per germline, CDR1 MNHEY and CDR2 SMNVEV (reference sequence). Trimming took 0 bases from V and 10 from J, leaving 19 bases between them. CDR3 length equals 16 residues. The CDR3 loop reads CASSLSGTPTQGEQFF. The DNA of the CDR3 is TGTGCCAGCAGTTTATCCGGGACACCAACCCAGGGGGAGCAGTTCTTC.

This clonotype was observed a few times. This sequence joins TRBV12-3 or TRBV12-4 and TRBJ1-1; D not certain. Trimming pared 6 bases from V and 4 bases from J, leaving 15 bases between. The CDR3 is made up of 14 amino acids. CDR3 sequence (DNA): TGTGCCAGCAGCCTCCTGGGGTATAGCACTGAAGCTTTCTTT. It translates to CASSLLGYSTEAFF.

The gene calls are TRBV28 and TRBJ2-7; no clear D. In germline, CDR1 is MDHEN, CDR2 SYDVKM. V was cut by 2 bases and J by 0 bases, with 5 bases left in between. This CDR3 region has 13 residues. Written as DNA, the CDR3 is TGTGCCAGCAGTTTACCCACCTCCTACGAGCAGTACTTC. Its protein is CASSLPTSYEQYF.

The chain has TRBV12-3 or TRBV12-4 and TRBJ1-1; possible D gene TRBD1, 5 bases. Trimming took off 6 bases at V and 4 bases at J, with 9 bases between the two ends. The CDR3 covers 12 residues. CDR3 sequence reads: CASRAGFTEAFF. The CDR3 bases are TGTGCCAGCAGGGCAGGGTTCACTGAAGCTTTCTTT.

This clonotype has at least ten counts. The rearrangement uses TRBV28 and TRBJ1-6; perhaps TRBD1 as D (5 bases). The length of the CDR3 is 15 residues. The germline CDR1 and CDR2 sequences are MDHEN and SYDVKM. V lost 5 bases to trimming and J lost 5 bases, with 13 bases between them. The CDR3 loop reads CASSLGGSDNSPLHF. CDR3 in DNA: TGTGCCAGCAGTCTTGGGGGTTCGGATAATTCACCCCTCCACTTT.

This clonotype was counted between two and nine times. The chain couples TRBV28 to TRBJ2-2, with 9 positions matching TRBD2. Germline lookup yields CDR1 MDHEN and CDR2 SYDVKM. This CDR3 spans 16 amino acids. V lost 7 bases to trimming and J lost 0 bases; unmatched junction nucleotides: 6. The CDR3 DNA reads TGTGCCAGCACCGTCCGGACTAGCGCGAACACCGGGGAGCTGTTTTTT. Its translation: CASTVRTSANTGELFF.

This sequence joins TRBV2 and TRBJ1-2; 9 bases are shared with TRBD1. The CDR3 has 14 amino acids. Trimming removed 7 bases from V and 4 bases from J; junction bases left unmatched: 7. Germline V gene sequence: CDR1 SNHLY, CDR2 FYNNEI. The CDR3 sequence: CASMRDREGYGYTF. As DNA, the CDR3 is TGTGCCAGCATGAGGGACAGGGAGGGCTATGGCTACACCTTC.